These 17 T cell receptor beta chains originate from one sample sequenced in a study of T-cell memory formation after mild COVID-19. TCRdb processed the 5' RACE reads anew with MiXCR; each CDR3 protein has one entry. The sample lists 470,000 or so distinct CDR3 sequences; roughly 20% were seen once. The sequenced material came from PBMCs or a T cell subset sorted from them (not recorded which). The receptor set was obtained from an adult woman who had mild COVID-19 (a few samples of this study predate the infection). Cell type and time point are not known.

The chain combines TRBV24-1 with TRBJ2-1; TRBD1 matches at 10 bases. V was clipped by 0 bases and J by 7 bases; unmatched bases: 5. CDR3 length: 16 residues. CDR1 and CDR2 from the germline V gene are KGHDR and SFDVKD. The CDR3 sequence: CATSDLWTGGSNEQFF. CDR3 in DNA: TGTGCCACCAGTGATTTGTGGACAGGGGGATCAAATGAGCAGTTCTTC.

The rearrangement uses TRBV29-1 and TRBJ2-1; TRBD2 agrees at 12 bases. V was pared by 4 bases and J by 6 bases, with 1 base of the junction left unmatched. Germline CDR1 reads SQVTM; CDR2 reads ANQGSEA. The length of the CDR3 is 13 residues. The CDR3 spells CSVASGRANEQFF. DNA of the CDR3: TGCAGCGTTGCTAGCGGGAGGGCCAATGAGCAGTTCTTC.

The chain carries TRBV6-5 and TRBJ2-7; D unresolved. Trimming took 6 bases from V and 4 from J, leaving 16 bases between them. CDR3 size: 14 residues. The germline V gene has CDR1 MNHEY and CDR2 SVGAGI. This CDR3 reads CASRRTGQYYEQYF. In nucleotides, the CDR3 is TGTGCCAGCAGACGAACGGGCCAGTATTACGAGCAGTACTTC.

This clonotype was recorded a few times. In DNA form, the CDR3 reads TGTGCCAGCAGTTTTGCGGAGCGGCAGCTAGCCCCGGAGACCCAGTACTTC. Translating gives CASSFAERQLAPETQYF. The chain links TRBV12-3 or TRBV12-4 to TRBJ2-5; D may be TRBD2 (5 bases). This CDR3 region has 17 residues. V gave up 3 bases and J gave up 5 bases, with 22 bases separating them.

This clonotype was seen more than once but under ten times. V gene TRBV4-3 combines with J gene TRBJ2-2; tentative D call: TRBD1 (6 bases). Per the germline V gene, CDR1 is LGHNA and CDR2 is YSLEER. The CDR3 has 15 residues. V was trimmed by 1 base and J by 5 bases, leaving 11 bases between them. DNA for the CDR3: TGCGCCAGCAGCCAAGCCGAAAGGGGGACCGGGGAGCTGTTTTTT. Protein: CASSQAERGTGELFF.

V is TRBV7-8 and J is TRBJ2-3; 8 bases are a match to TRBD2. The CDR3 contains 17 residues. Trimming cost V 5 bases and J 0 bases; bases outside gene matches: 10. Germline V gene lookup returns CDR1 SGHVS and CDR2 FQNEAQ. CDR3 protein: CASSQNGGAVSTDTQYF. The CDR3 coding sequence is TGTGCCAGCAGCCAGAACGGGGGGGCGGTGAGCACAGATACGCAGTATTTT.

This clonotype was seen a handful of times. The V gene is TRBV9, the J gene TRBJ2-1; D gene ambiguous. Per germline, CDR1 SGDLS and CDR2 YYNGEE. V was trimmed by 2 bases and J by 6 bases, leaving 15 bases between them. The CDR3 spans 15 residues. CDR3 in DNA: TGTGCCAGCAGCGTCGCCCCTAAGCCGGGCAATGAGCAGTTCTTC. Encoded protein: CASSVAPKPGNEQFF.

J is TRBJ2-3 and V is TRBV7-3, with 8 bases matching TRBD1. Germline loops: CDR1 SGHTA, CDR2 FQGTGA. The CDR3 spans 15 residues. V lost 5 bases and J lost 5; bases outside the gene matches: 9. CDR3 residues: CASSPNGQGRDTQYF. The CDR3 DNA reads TGTGCCAGCAGCCCTAATGGACAGGGTCGAGATACGCAGTATTTT.

The rearrangement uses TRBV12-3 or TRBV12-4 and TRBJ1-2, with a tentative D call TRBD1 (6 bases). Deletions cut 1 base from V and 8 bases from J, with 14 bases between. The CDR3 is 14 residues long. CDR3 in amino acids: CASSLGGLLYGYTF. In DNA form, the CDR3 reads TGTGCCAGCAGTTTAGGGGGGCTCCTCTACGGCTACACCTTC.

The V call is TRBV10-3, the J call TRBJ2-5; maybe TRBD2 (5 bases). The CDR3 is 13 residues long. Germline CDR1 reads ENHRY; CDR2 reads SYGVKD. V was clipped by 11 bases and J by 5 bases, with 18 bases between them. The CDR3 loop reads CAAHQDPGETQYF. In DNA, the CDR3 is TGTGCCGCCCACCAGGACCCGGGGGAGACCCAGTACTTC.

V usage is TRBV6-1 and J usage is TRBJ2-7; TRBD1 matches at 7 bases. The junction had 12 bases not matched to a gene; V was cut back by 10 bases and J by 0 bases. Germline V gene data show CDR1 as MNHNS and CDR2 as SASEGT. This CDR3 contains 15 residues. The CDR3 DNA reads as TGTGCCACGCTTCCGGGACAGTCTATCTCCTACGAGCAGTACTTC. Protein sequence: CATLPGQSISYEQYF.

This clonotype was seen only a few times. The chain recombines TRBV19 with TRBJ2-1; 7 bases fit TRBD1. V dropped 4 bases and J dropped 10; count of bases not matched to a gene: 4. CDR1 and CDR2 (germline): LNHDA, SQIVND (reference sequence). The CDR3 totals 12 residues. The CDR3, as DNA: TGTGCCAGTAGTAAGGACAGGATGGAGCAGTTCTTC. Protein: CASSKDRMEQFF.

The V and J genes are TRBV7-3 and TRBJ2-1, with a possible D match to TRBD1 (5 bases). Germline lookup yields CDR1 SGHTA and CDR2 FQGTGA. The V and J ends lost 5 bases and 0 bases respectively, with 11 bases between them. The CDR3 contains 15 residues. Here the CDR3 reads CASSQTTVSYNEQFF. CDR3 in DNA: TGTGCCAGCAGCCAGACGACAGTCTCCTACAATGAGCAGTTCTTC.

The V gene is TRBV3-1, the J gene TRBJ2-1; D is unresolved. V was trimmed by 4 bases and J by 7 bases, leaving 11 bases between them. CDR1 and CDR2 (germline): LGHDT, YNNKEL (reference sequence). The CDR3 has 13 residues. The CDR3 DNA reads as TGTGCCAGCAGCCCGGTTAGTGGGAATGAGCAGTTCTTC. It specifies CASSPVSGNEQFF.

This clonotype was detected a few times. This chain joins TRBV4-2 and TRBJ2-5; 10 bases are a match to TRBD1. This CDR3 is built from 20 residues. Germline CDR1 reads LGHNA; CDR2 reads YNFKEQ. V shed 0 bases, J shed 1 base, and the junction held 14 bases outside the gene matches. This chain's CDR3 is CASSQDPYVGQGGSQETQYF. CDR3 nucleotides: TGTGCCAGCAGCCAAGACCCTTACGTTGGACAGGGGGGTTCCCAAGAGACCCAGTACTTC.

A few counts support this clonotype. The chain joins TRBV20-1 to TRBJ1-5; 7 bases fit TRBD1. V dropped 1 base and J dropped 2; count of bases not matched to a gene: 2. The CDR3 covers 14 residues. Germline V lookup: CDR1 DFQATT, CDR2 SNEGSKA (reference sequence). The CDR3 region has the DNA TGCAGTGCTAGAGGTGACAGGGGCAATCAGCCCCAGCATTTT. Amino acid sequence: CSARGDRGNQPQHF.

The chain has TRBV10-3 and TRBJ1-2, with TRBD1 matching over 8 bases. The CDR3 covers 15 residues. Germline CDR1 is ENHRY and CDR2 is SYGVKD. V lost 2 bases and J lost 6; bases outside the gene matches: 8. The CDR3 coding sequence is TGTGCCATCAGTGAGCCCCGGACAGGGCTCAATGGCTACACCTTC. It is translated as CAISEPRTGLNGYTF.